The 24 T cell receptor beta chains below come from one sample, sequenced in a study of cytomegalovirus exposure and HLA in healthy donors. TCRdb keeps only in-frame clones here, not all; method: immunoSEQ multiplex PCR. This table holds roughly 43,000 clones, 92% found once. Sample: PBMCs. Source of these receptors: a young man in good health and CMV-seronegative.

This chain joins TRBV6-1 and TRBJ2-7; TRBD1 agrees at 11 bases. Germline assignment: CDR1 MNHNS and CDR2 SASEGT. This CDR3 comprises 14 residues. V was clipped by 5 bases and J by 2 bases; unmatched bases: 2. The CDR3 is CASSTGQGAYEQYF. The CDR3 nucleotides read TGTGCCAGCAGTACGGGACAGGGGGCCTACGAGCAGTACTTC.

This chain joins TRBV7-2 and TRBJ2-7, with 9 bases matching TRBD2. CDR1 SGHTA and CDR2 FQGNSA come from the germline V gene. This CDR3 is built from 15 residues. V shed 5 bases and J 6 bases; nucleotides not matched to a gene: 11. CDR3 bases: TGTGCCAGCAGCCTTACTAGCGGGCTGTCTGGCGAGCAGTACTTC. It translates to CASSLTSGLSGEQYF.

The rearrangement joins TRBV11-2 to TRBJ2-1; D gene uncertain. V shed 4 bases and J shed 4 bases, with 8 bases lying between them. There are 13 residues in the CDR3. Germline V gene lookup returns CDR1 SGHAT and CDR2 FQNNGV. CDR3 bases: TGTGCCAGCAGCTCGACTCCGTACAATGAGCAGTTCTTC. Its translation is CASSSTPYNEQFF. The full variable domain, its missing parts supplied by reference TRBV11-2 and TRBJ2-1, is EAGVAQSPRYKIIEKRQSVAFWCNPISGHATLYWYQQILGQGPKLLIQFQNNGVVDDSQLPKDRFSAERLKGVDSTLKIQPAKLEDSAVYLCASSSTPYNEQFFGPGTRLTVL.

This clone showed up just once. A junction end diverges from the germline sequence, so it may reflect a read error. The chain carries TRBV6-1 and TRBJ1-5; D not certain. Looked up from germline, CDR1 is MNHNS and CDR2 is SASEGT. This CDR3 region has 15 residues. The CDR3 reads CASIEDRVTSRPQHF. The CDR3 nucleotides read TGTGCCAGCATTGAAGACCGCGTCACCTCTAGGCCCCAGCATTTT.

The chain carries TRBV14 and TRBJ1-2, with D possibly matching TRBD1 (5 bases). The CDR3 covers 14 residues. Trimming left V 4 bases short and J 6 bases short, with 15 bases between. From germline, CDR1 is SGHDN and CDR2 FVKESK. As DNA, the CDR3 is TGTGCCAGCAGCCCAATGGGCAGGGCGGATGGCTACACCTTC. The encoded protein is CASSPMGRADGYTF.

This sequence joins TRBV21-1 and TRBJ2-2; the DNA was not used to check the table's D call, TRBD2. TRBV21-1 is reported as a pseudogene. The CDR3 is 11 residues long. The CDR3 region is CASSLTGELFF. Written as DNA, the CDR3 is TGTGCCAGCAGCCTCACCGGGGAGCTGTTTTTT.

The V gene is TRBV19, the J gene TRBJ2-1; weak D call: TRBD1 (6 bases). V dropped 6 bases and J dropped 2 bases, with 23 bases sitting between them. CDR3 length: 18 residues. The germline V gene encodes CDR1 LNHDA and CDR2 SQIVND (reference sequence). CDR3 region: CASSAHFRGHNTYNEQFF. CDR3 DNA sequence: TGTGCCAGTAGCGCTCACTTCAGGGGTCACAATACCTACAATGAGCAGTTCTTC.

The chain is built from TRBV19 and TRBJ2-1, with 9 bases matching TRBD2. The CDR3 spans 17 residues. Germline CDR1 is LNHDA and CDR2 is SQIVND (reference sequence). After removal of 0 bases from V and 4 bases from J, the junction contained 7 bases not matched to a gene. The chain's CDR3 is CASSIDLRRGGYNEQFF. CDR3 DNA: TGTGCCAGTAGTATAGATCTCCGGCGGGGGGGGTACAATGAGCAGTTCTTC.

This chain connects TRBV2 to TRBJ2-6; D unclear. This CDR3 is built from 16 residues. CDR1 is SNHLY, CDR2 FYNNEI, per germline. Between the trimmed V and J ends, which lost 0 bases and 0 bases, there was a span of 6 bases. The CDR3 protein is CASSEAQISGANVLTF. In DNA form, the CDR3 reads TGTGCCAGCAGTGAAGCCCAGATCTCTGGGGCCAACGTCCTGACTTTC.

A few counts support this clone. V gene TRBV2 combines with J gene TRBJ2-1, with 8 bases matching TRBD2. J gave up 10 bases and V 6 bases, and 8 bases lay outside the gene matches. Germline loops: CDR1 SNHLY, CDR2 FYNNEI. The CDR3 sequence is 13 residues long. The chain's CDR3 is CASRRTSPREQFF. The CDR3 nucleotides read TGTGCCAGCAGGCGGACTAGCCCCAGGGAGCAGTTCTTC.

V and J are TRBV7-3 and TRBJ1-1; D ambiguous. Looked up from germline, CDR1 is SGHTA and CDR2 is FQGTGA. V was shortened by 1 base and J by 1 base, with 4 bases between the two germline ends. This CDR3 has 13 residues. DNA for the CDR3: TGTGCCAGCAGCTTAAGGAGGAACACTGAAGCTTTCTTT. Translated: CASSLRRNTEAFF.

The genes are TRBV9 and TRBJ2-5; no clear D gene. The V end lost 3 bases, the J end lost 4 bases, and 7 bases lay between the germline ends. The germline gives CDR1 SGDLS, CDR2 YYNGEE. The CDR3 totals 12 residues. CDR3 DNA: TGTGCCAGCAGCGGACTTCGAGAGACCCAGTACTTC. Protein product: CASSGLRETQYF.

The genes are TRBV9 and TRBJ2-2, with D perhaps matching TRBD1 (6 bases). Germline V gene data show CDR1 as SGDLS and CDR2 as YYNGEE. Trimming took 0 bases from V and 0 from J, leaving 9 bases between them. CDR3 length equals 16 residues. CDR3 protein: CASSVGEGANTGELFF. CDR3 coding DNA: TGTGCCAGCAGCGTAGGAGAGGGGGCGAACACCGGGGAGCTGTTTTTT.

The genes are TRBV7-8 and TRBJ1-1; D not certain. V was clipped by 5 bases and J by 7 bases, with 20 bases between them. The length of the CDR3 is 15 residues. From germline, CDR1 is SGHVS and CDR2 FQNEAQ. CDR3 nucleotide sequence: TGTGCCAGCAGCAGAGGAAATCGCGTAAGTGGTGAAGCTTTCTTT. It translates to CASSRGNRVSGEAFF. The whole variable domain, remainder taken from reference TRBV7-8 and TRBJ1-1, is GAGVSQSPRYKVAKRGQDVALRCDPISGHVSLFWYQQALGQGPEFLTYFQNEAQLDKSGLPSDRFFAERPEGSVSTLKIQRTQQEDSAVYLCASSRGNRVSGEAFFGQGTRLTVV.

The rearrangement links TRBV4-3 to TRBJ1-4; no firm D call. The CDR3 covers 14 residues. V lost 0 bases and J 11 bases, leaving 13 bases between the germline ends. The germline gives CDR1 LGHNA, CDR2 YSLEER. The CDR3 reads CASSQEVSGRKLFF. For the CDR3, the DNA is TGCGCCAGCAGCCAAGAGGTTTCGGGAAGGAAACTGTTTTTT.

The chain combines TRBV6-6 with TRBJ2-1; 10 positions agree with TRBD2. Germline values: CDR1 MNHNY, CDR2 SVGAGI (reference sequence). The V segment lost 5 bases and the J segment 4 bases; nucleotides outside the gene matches: 5. The CDR3 sequence is 15 residues long. The CDR3 sequence: CASSPSGGVYNEQFF. The CDR3 DNA reads TGTGCCAGCAGTCCGAGCGGGGGGGTATACAATGAGCAGTTCTTC.

V gene TRBV6-5 combines with J gene TRBJ1-4; TRBD1 matches 9 bases. The CDR3 runs 15 residues. Germline V lookup: CDR1 MNHEY, CDR2 SVGAGI. J lost 7 bases, V lost 5 bases, and 8 bases had no gene match. The CDR3 region is CASSGSGQGVEKLFF. CDR3 sequence (DNA): TGTGCCAGCAGTGGTTCGGGACAGGGCGTTGAAAAACTGTTTTTT.

This chain connects TRBV6-5 to TRBJ1-2; possible D gene TRBD1, 5 bases. The CDR3 contains 12 residues. The V end lost 5 bases, the J end lost 7 bases, and 11 bases lay between the germline ends. Germline-derived CDR1 and CDR2 are MNHEY and SVGAGI. Here the CDR3 reads CASSRMGLGYTF. CDR3 DNA: TGTGCCAGCAGTCGCATGGGGCTTGGCTACACCTTC.

The V call is TRBV29-1, the J call TRBJ2-1; D ambiguous. The CDR3 loop spans 13 amino acids. CDR1 SQVTM and CDR2 ANQGSEA come from the germline V gene. V was shortened by 3 bases and J by 8 bases, with 14 bases between the two germline ends. The CDR3 nucleotides read TGCAGCGTTGACTCCGTCTTGGGCTATGAGCAGTTCTTC. Residues: CSVDSVLGYEQFF.

V gene TRBV29-1 combines with J gene TRBJ1-5; 7 bases map to TRBD1. This CDR3 is built from 13 residues. The germline V gene has CDR1 SQVTM and CDR2 ANQGSEA. V was clipped by 7 bases and J by 4 bases; unmatched bases: 7. The CDR3 sequence: CSGGDSINQPQHF. The DNA of the CDR3 is TGCAGCGGGGGGGACAGTATAAATCAGCCCCAGCATTTT.

V and J are TRBV7-9 and TRBJ1-2, with 7 bases matching TRBD1. The CDR3 covers 12 residues. The ends lost 5 bases at V and 10 bases at J; junction bases unmatched: 7. CDR1 SEHNR and CDR2 FQNEAQ come from the germline V gene (reference sequence). CDR3 coding DNA: TGTGCCAGCAGCCCCGGGGACAGACACTACACCTTC. Protein product: CASSPGDRHYTF.

The rearrangement uses TRBV4-1 and TRBJ2-5; possible D gene TRBD2, 7 bases. The CDR3 totals 16 residues. V was cut by 2 bases and J by 7 bases, with 20 bases left in between. Germline V gene sequence: CDR1 MGHRA, CDR2 YSYEKL. CDR3 coding DNA: TGCGCCAGCAGCCAATTCCTAGCGGAGGGGGGTCGGACCCAGTACTTC. This translates into CASSQFLAEGGRTQYF.

V gene TRBV4-3 combines with J gene TRBJ2-3; perhaps TRBD1 as D (6 bases). This CDR3 comprises 14 residues. Germline CDR1 LGHNA, CDR2 YSLEER. V lost 0 bases and J lost 5, with 9 bases in between. The CDR3 DNA sequence: TGCGCCAGCAGCCAAGATACAGGGAAAGATACGCAGTATTTT. Translating gives CASSQDTGKDTQYF.

This chain uses TRBV4-3 with TRBJ1-4; TRBD1 agrees at 10 bases. The germline CDR1 and CDR2 sequences are LGHNA and YSLEER. The CDR3 has 15 residues. With 3 bases clipped from V and 4 bases from J, the junction kept 2 bases outside the gene matches. CDR3 nucleotide sequence: TGCGCCAGCAGCCAGGGGACAGGGGTTAATGAAAAACTGTTTTTT. Its protein product is CASSQGTGVNEKLFF.